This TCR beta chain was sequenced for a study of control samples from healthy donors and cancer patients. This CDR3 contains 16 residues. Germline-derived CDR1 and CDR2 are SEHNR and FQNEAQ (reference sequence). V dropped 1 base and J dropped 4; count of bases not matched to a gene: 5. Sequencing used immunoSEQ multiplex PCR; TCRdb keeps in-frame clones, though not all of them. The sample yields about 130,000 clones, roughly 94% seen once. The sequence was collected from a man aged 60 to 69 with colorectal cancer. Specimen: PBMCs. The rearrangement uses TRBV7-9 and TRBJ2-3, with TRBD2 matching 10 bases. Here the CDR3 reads CASSLGASGGPDTQYF. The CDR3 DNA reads TGTGCCAGCAGCTTAGGTGCTAGCGGGGGCCCAGATACGCAGTATTTT. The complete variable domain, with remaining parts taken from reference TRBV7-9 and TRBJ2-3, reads DTGVSQNPRHKITKRGQNVTFRCDPISEHNRLYWYRQTLGQGPEFLTYFQNEAQLEKSRLLSDRFSAERPKGSFSTLEIQRTEQGDSAMYLCASSLGASGGPDTQYFGPGTRLTVL.